The entry below gives a single TCR beta chain sequence along with its context. What it binds is not known. The donors (healthy individuals) were bone marrow donors. This sample was included in a study of cytomegalovirus exposure and HLA in healthy donors. Study details: From donors who were HLA-typed, an early data release held approximately 84 million unique TCRs.

The study ran its PCR with 60 Vbeta and 13 Jbeta primers. Using immunoSEQ multiplex PCR, the repertoire was profiled, and TCRdb retains in-frame clones only, with some absent. The repertoire holds about 190,000 clones, with less than 85% as singletons. The CDR3 loop spans 13 amino acids. Trimming cost V 7 bases and J 0 bases, with 8 bases left between them. Germline V CDR1 and CDR2: SNHLY, FYNNEI. Study-level results: Many donors shared some public TCRs, even though most TCR sequences were rare. In a later analysis, at a false discovery rate of 0.05, roughly 17,000 TCR beta sequences were associated with HLA alleles.

The rearrangement joins TRBV2 to TRBJ2-3, with D tentatively TRBD2 (6 bases). This TCR was recovered from a boy aged 2 to 10 in good health and CMV-seronegative. The sequenced sample consisted of PBMCs. CDR3 DNA sequence: TGTGCCAGCACGGGGACTAGCACAGATACGCAGTATTTT. This codes for CASTGTSTDTQYF. Together with reference TRBV2 and TRBJ2-3, the CDR3 gives the full variable domain: EPEVTQTPSHQVTQMGQEVILRCVPISNHLYFYWYRQILGQKVEFLVSFYNNEISEKSEIFDDQFSVERPDGSNFTLKIRSTKLEDSAMYFCASTGTSTDTQYFGPGTRLTVL.